These 6 T cell receptor beta chains share one sample of origin, sequenced in a study of CD4 T cell repertoires in COVID-19. These receptors' antigens are unknown. CFSE-labeled cells were stimulated with autologous monocytes plus recombinant SARS-CoV-2 spike or nucleoprotein. The repertoire was sequenced with immunoSEQ multiplex PCR; TCRdb's copy has only in-frame clones and lacks some. The profile shows over a hundred clones, roughly a sixth of them singletons. The specimen comprised circulating follicular helper CD4+ T cells, cultured in vitro, sampled after recovery from COVID-19. The receptors shown here come from a human donor who had COVID-19.

This clone showed up just a few times. The rearrangement joins TRBV18 to TRBJ2-3; 8 bases are a match to TRBD2. Looked up from germline, CDR1 is KGHSH and CDR2 is LQKENI. This CDR3 is 16 amino acids long. Trimming took 3 bases from V and 2 from J; bases not matched to a gene: 7. CDR3 region: CASSPGSSGVTDTQYF. The CDR3 DNA reads as TGTGCCAGCTCACCTGGTAGTAGCGGGGTCACAGATACGCAGTATTTT.

This clone rates as hyperexpanded. V gene TRBV6-2 or TRBV6-3 combines with J gene TRBJ1-2; D not certain. V gave up 6 bases and J gave up 8 bases, with 10 bases separating them. Germline lookup yields CDR1 MNHEY and CDR2 SVGEGT. This CDR3 is 11 amino acids long. CDR3 nucleotides: TGTGCCAGCAGCTCCACCTTCGGCTACACCTTC. It is translated as CASSSTFGYTF.

This clone was detected a few times. This chain uses TRBV1 with TRBJ2-6; the table's D call, TRBD1, was not checked against the DNA. TRBV1 is a recognized pseudogene. The CDR3 extends over 15 amino acids. DNA for the CDR3: TGCACCAGCAGTCGACAGCAAAGTCGGGCCAACGTCCTGACTTTC. It specifies CTSSRQQSRANVLTF.

This clone is large. The chain is built from TRBV11-3 and TRBJ1-2; 9 bases fit TRBD1. The CDR3 is made up of 16 amino acids. Trimming cost V 6 bases and J 7 bases; bases outside gene matches: 15. Germline V gives CDR1 SGHNT, CDR2 YENEEA. CDR3 sequence reads: CASSLKPGQGGFGYTF. In nucleotides, the CDR3 is TGTGCCAGCAGTTTAAAGCCGGGACAGGGAGGCTTTGGCTACACCTTC.

This clone was found a few times. At one of its ends the junction is not consistent with the germline gene, which may arise from a read error. This chain connects TRBV23-1 to TRBJ2-2, with 11 bases fitting TRBD2. TRBV23-1 is classed as an ORF, of uncertain function. This CDR3 region has 19 residues. The CDR3 is CASSQVGASGRSEHRGAVF. The CDR3 DNA follows: TGCGCCAGCAGTCAAGTCGGGGCTAGCGGGAGGTCTGAACACCGGGGAGCTGTTTTT.

By sample share, this clone is medium-sized. This chain connects TRBV9 to TRBJ2-7, with TRBD2 identical over 7 bases. V trimming: 2 bases; J trimming: 6 bases; junction bases outside the gene matches: 8. The CDR3 sequence is 14 residues long. Germline V gene data show CDR1 as SGDLS and CDR2 as YYNGEE. In DNA, the CDR3 is TGTGCCAGCAGCGTCGTCCCGACTAGCACCGAGCAGTACTTC. Protein sequence: CASSVVPTSTEQYF.